This TCR beta chain was identified during a study of monozygotic twins with inflammatory bowel disease. Reanalyzing the 5' RACE reads, TCRdb keeps one entry per CDR3 protein, without DNA. In total, the table holds some 190,000 distinct CDR3 sequences. Germline CDR1 and CDR2: LGHNA and YSLEER. CDR3 length: 20 residues. The V call is TRBV4-3, the J call TRBJ2-2; TCRdb reports TRBD2, a call that lacks DNA to check it against. The TCR originated in a human donor with ulcerative colitis or Crohn's disease, or a healthy co-twin of an affected twin (not recorded which). The sequencing sample was made of blood. CDR3 in amino acids: CASSQEVTGVTGTFTGELFF.